The entry that follows covers one TCR beta chain sequence. Its matching antigen is unknown. The authors extracted RNA and reverse transcribed it into cDNA as the sequencing template. Measured with immunoSEQ multiplex PCR; TCRdb has only the in-frame clones, and not every one. The data contain 140,000 to 150,000 clones, about 60% of them singletons. The data were obtained in a study of CD8+ T cells in alopecia areata. Study background: Treatment comprised oral tofacitinib, 5 to 10 mg twice daily, in treated patients. Points from the study as a whole: An increase in clonality over normal scalp was evident in lesional scalp, especially alopecia totalis/universalis.

In alopecia areata patients, both lesional scalp punch biopsies and peripheral blood were collected. The sample here was CD4+ T cells sorted from blood, taken at week 0. The source of this sequence is a human donor with alopecia areata.

The CDR3 DNA reads TGTGCCAGCAGCTTTACAGGGGAGGATACGCAGTATTTT. Encoded protein: CASSFTGEDTQYF. The rearrangement uses TRBV5-4 and TRBJ2-3, with TRBD1 matching over 7 bases. The CDR3 totals 13 residues. In germline, CDR1 is SGHNT, CDR2 YYREEE (reference sequence). Losses at the gene ends were 2 bases for V and 6 bases for J; bases not matched to a gene: 3.